This is a list of T cell receptor beta chains from one sample in a study of OX40 agonist ivuxolimab in advanced cancers. TCRdb keeps only in-frame clones here, not all; method: immunoSEQ multiplex PCR. The table includes tens of thousands of clones, approximately 84% detected once. Material: CD4+ or CD8+ T cells sorted from blood, obtained in a trial of the OX40 agonist ivuxolimab. These receptors all come from an adult with an advanced solid tumor such as melanoma, head and neck, liver or kidney cancer. Both conserved end residues are part of each CDR3. Each record gives: D gene, V gene, J gene, clone size, CDR3 DNA, CDR3 protein. A D gene is named only where the DNA matches it firmly. Clone size appears in some rows only: once, few, many, or a class for an expanded clone.

>.|TRBV18|TRBJ1-5|.
TGTGCCAGCTCACCGTATCGCGGACAGCCCCAGCATTTT
CASSPYRGQPQHF
>.|TRBV10-3|TRBJ1-2|.
TGTGCCATCAGTGATCCGGGAACACAGGACAACTATGGCTACACCTTC
CAISDPGTQDNYGYTF
>TRBD1|TRBV7-9|TRBJ1-2|.
TGTGCCAGCAGCTTGACAGGGGACGCGAACTATGGCTACACCTTC
CASSLTGDANYGYTF
>.|TRBV4-1|TRBJ1-1|.
TGCGCCAGCAGCCAAGGGCCGGTTTATGAAGCTTTCTTT
CASSQGPVYEAFF
>TRBD1|TRBV29-1|TRBJ2-1|.
TGCAGTTGGATTCTCAGGGGGCTTTACAATGAGCAGTTCTTC
CSWILRGLYNEQFF
>.|TRBV9|TRBJ2-1|.
TGTGCCAGCAGCGTAGCCGGTTCCTACAATGAGCAGTTCTTC
CASSVAGSYNEQFF
>.|TRBV27|TRBJ2-2|.
TGTGCCAGCAGTTTCAGCACCGGGGAGCTGTTTTTT
CASSFSTGELFF
>.|TRBV6-6|TRBJ2-3|.
TGTGCCAGCAGCGCCTTAACAGGGTTAGATACGCAGTATTTT
CASSALTGLDTQYF
>TRBD2|TRBV19|TRBJ2-1|.
TGTGCCACCTTTAGCGGGGGGGCCTTTGAGCAGTTCTTC
CATFSGGAFEQFF
>.|TRBV5-6|TRBJ2-1|.
TGTGCCAGCAGACACATAACGGGCAGGGTTGATGAGCAGTTCTTC
CASRHITGRVDEQFF
>.|TRBV6-5|TRBJ2-5|.
TGTGCCAGCAGTAGAGCCGTAACGTACCAAGAGACCCAGTACTTC
CASSRAVTYQETQYF
>TRBD1|TRBV9|TRBJ2-7|once
TGTGCCAGCATCCAAGTACAGGGGGCGGAAACCTACGAGCAGTACTTC
CASIQVQGAETYEQYF
>.|TRBV19|TRBJ1-1|.
TGTGCCACCCGGCCAGGGAACACTGAAGCTTTCTTT
CATRPGNTEAFF
>TRBD2|TRBV28|TRBJ2-1|.
TGTGCCAGCAGTTTAATCAGCGGGGGATACAATGAGCAGTTCTTC
CASSLISGGYNEQFF
>.|TRBV9|TRBJ2-3|.
TGTGCCAGCAGCGTAGGATCGGGTCATACGCAGTATTTT
CASSVGSGHTQYF
>TRBD2|TRBV7-7|TRBJ2-7|.
TGTGCCAGCAGCAACGGGGGGAGGCAGTACTTC
CASSNGGRQYF
>.|TRBV7-2|TRBJ2-1|.
TGTGCCAGCAGCTTAGTGACAGCCTACAATGAGCAGTTCTTC
CASSLVTAYNEQFF
>TRBD1|TRBV7-8|TRBJ2-7|.
TGTGCCAGCAGCCCCCCACCGGGACAGGGAACCTACGAGCAGTACTTC
CASSPPPGQGTYEQYF
>.|TRBV4-3|TRBJ2-2|once
TGCGCCAGCAGCCAAGATGGGGGGGCTGGCACCGGGGAGCTGTTTTTT
CASSQDGGAGTGELFF
>.|TRBV7-9|TRBJ1-5|.
TGTGCCAGCAGCCCGAGTGAGGGGGATCAGCCCCAGCATTTT
CASSPSEGDQPQHF
>TRBD2|TRBV29-1|TRBJ2-1|.
TGCAGCGTTGAGGGGATAGCGGGGGGGCGCTCCTACAATGAGCAGTTCTTC
CSVEGIAGGRSYNEQFF
>.|TRBV4-3|TRBJ2-1|.
TGCGCCAGCAGCCAAGATTACTGGAACAATGAGCAGTTCTTC
CASSQDYWNNEQFF
>.|TRBV4-3|TRBJ2-2|.
TGCGCCAGCAGCCAAGTTATTGGGACCGGGGAGCTGTTTTTT
CASSQVIGTGELFF
>.|TRBV10-2|TRBJ2-7|.
TGCGCCAGCAGTGAGGGCCGAAGCTACGAGCAGTACTTC
CASSEGRSYEQYF
>.|TRBV11-2|TRBJ1-2|.
TGTGCCAGCAGCTCCAATAGACAGCACAGGGATGGCTACACCTTC
CASSSNRQHRDGYTF
>.|TRBV19|TRBJ1-3|.
TGTGCCAGCTCTAACCCTGGAAACACCATATATTTT
CASSNPGNTIYF
>.|TRBV5-1|TRBJ1-3|.
TGCGCCAGCAGCGCCGGACAGAGCTCTGGAAACACCATATATTTT
CASSAGQSSGNTIYF
>.|TRBV28|TRBJ1-5|.
TGTGCCAGCAGTCCGGCCGATCAGCCCCAGCATTTT
CASSPADQPQHF
>.|TRBV4-1|TRBJ2-7|.
TGCGCCAGCAGCCAAATCGGGGCCTACGAGCAGTACTTC
CASSQIGAYEQYF
>TRBD2|TRBV19|TRBJ2-1|.
TGTGCCAGTAGTACGATGGGACTAGCGGAAGACAATGAGCAGTTCTTC
CASSTMGLAEDNEQFF
>TRBD1|TRBV7-6|TRBJ2-3|once
TGTGCCAGCAGCTTAAAGGGGGCAACAGATACGCAGTATTTT
CASSLKGATDTQYF
>.|TRBV5-4|TRBJ1-2|.
TGTGCCAGCAGCTTGGTTGCAGGGGCGGGGGGCTACACCTTC
CASSLVAGAGGYTF
>.|TRBV27|TRBJ1-5|.
TGTGCCAGCAGTTTATTCTCTAGCAATCAGCCCCAGCATTTT
CASSLFSSNQPQHF
>.|TRBV28|TRBJ2-1|once
TGTGCCAGCAGTGAACGGGGCTCCTACAATGAGCAGTTCTTC
CASSERGSYNEQFF
>.|TRBV2|TRBJ1-3|.
TGTGCCAGCAGTCAACAGGGATCTGGAAACACCATATATTTT
CASSQQGSGNTIYF
>.|TRBV7-9|TRBJ1-1|.
TGTGCCAGCAGCTCGACAGTCCCTGAAGCTTTCTTT
CASSSTVPEAFF
>.|TRBV5-6|TRBJ1-3|.
TGTGCCAGCAGCTTGGGGTCCTCTGGAAACACCATATATTTT
CASSLGSSGNTIYF
>TRBD1|TRBV2|TRBJ2-2|.
TGTGCCAGCAGTGAAACTATTCCGGGAGACAGGGGAGGAGGGAACACCGGGGAGCTGTTTTTT
CASSETIPGDRGGGNTGELFF
>TRBD2|TRBV7-9|TRBJ2-7|once
TGTGCCAGCAGCCCCCCACTAGCGGGGACCTACGAGCAGTACTTC
CASSPPLAGTYEQYF
>.|TRBV14|TRBJ2-3|once
TGTGCCAGCAGCCAGATCGACCCTGGCGGTACAGATACGCAGTATTTT
CASSQIDPGGTDTQYF
>.|TRBV6-5|TRBJ2-1|.
TGTGCCAGCAGTACGAGCTCCTACAATGAGCAGTTCTTC
CASSTSSYNEQFF
>.|TRBV19|TRBJ2-1|.
TGTGCCAGTAGTCCCAGAAGCTACAATGAGCAGTTCTTC
CASSPRSYNEQFF
>.|TRBV6-1|TRBJ1-1|once
TGTGCCAGCAGTGAAGTTCCAGACAGGGAAGCTTTCTTT
CASSEVPDREAFF
>TRBD1|TRBV28|TRBJ2-1|.
TGTGCCAGCAGTTTAAGCACAGGGGGGATCAATGAGCAGTTCTTC
CASSLSTGGINEQFF
>TRBD1|TRBV9|TRBJ1-2|.
TGTGCCAGCAGCCCCTGGACAGGGCAGAACTATGGCTACACCTTC
CASSPWTGQNYGYTF
>.|TRBV25-1|TRBJ2-3|many
TGTGCCAGCAGTGAATGGAACTCCCGAGATACGCAGTATTTT
CASSEWNSRDTQYF
>TRBD1|TRBV14|TRBJ2-7|.
TGTGCCAGCAGCCACGACAGGGGGCTGCCCTACGAGCAGTACTTC
CASSHDRGLPYEQYF
>.|TRBV27|TRBJ1-4|.
TGTGCCAACACAGGGTGGGGAACTAATGAAAAACTGTTTTTT
CANTGWGTNEKLFF
>.|TRBV4-1|TRBJ1-1|.
TGCGCCAGCAGCCAAGAAAAGGGAGTTAGCACTGAAGCTTTCTTT
CASSQEKGVSTEAFF
>.|TRBV6-1|TRBJ2-3|once
TGTGCCAGCAGTGAAGGGCAGGGTCTAGATACGCAGTATTTT
CASSEGQGLDTQYF
>TRBD1|TRBV23-1|TRBJ2-1|.
TGCGCCAGCAGTCAATCTAATCGGGACAGGGACCCTAGGTATGAGCAGTTCTTC
CASSQSNRDRDPRYEQFF
>TRBD1|TRBV7-9|TRBJ2-7|.
TGTGCCAGCAGCTATCAGGGACAGGGAATGCACGAGCAGTACTTC
CASSYQGQGMHEQYF
>.|TRBV4-1|TRBJ2-3|.
TGCGCCAGCAGCCAATATCAGTCGACAGATACGCAGTATTTT
CASSQYQSTDTQYF
>.|TRBV19|TRBJ2-4|few
TGTGCCAGTAGTACCCACTCCATGGGGGTCCCCGGGGACATTCAGTACTTC
CASSTHSMGVPGDIQYF
>.|TRBV6-5|TRBJ1-6|.
TGTGCCAGCAGTTACTCGTTTGGGGACGGTGATTCACCCCTCCACTTT
CASSYSFGDGDSPLHF
>.|TRBV5-1|TRBJ1-1|.
TGCGCCAGCAGCTTCCCAGGGGAGAACACTGAAGCTTTCTTT
CASSFPGENTEAFF